The rows below give T cell receptor beta chains drawn from one sample of a study of cytomegalovirus exposure and HLA in healthy donors. Method: immunoSEQ multiplex PCR; TCRdb's copy keeps in-frame clones and lacks some. The table lists about 140,000 clones, over 50% of them singletons. The source material was PBMCs. Receptors were obtained from a human donor in good health. CDR3s include the opening cysteine and the closing phenylalanine or tryptophan. A D gene is named only where the DNA matches it firmly. Size tells how often a clone was seen (once, few, many) or the class of an expanded clone, and some rows leave it out.

d_call | j_call | clone_size | v_call | cdr3_aa | cdr3_nt
. | TRBJ2-7 | . | TRBV10-3 | CATLGGGGYEQYF | TGTGCCACCTTAGGTGGAGGAGGCTACGAGCAGTACTTC
TRBD1 | TRBJ1-2 | . | TRBV29-1 | CSVEDTTGGAGYGYTF | TGCAGCGTTGAAGATACGACAGGGGGCGCAGGCTATGGCTACACCTTC
. | TRBJ1-2 | . | TRBV15 | CATSQGYGYTF | TGTGCCACCAGCCAGGGTTATGGCTACACCTTC
. | TRBJ1-4 | . | TRBV9 | CASSVDGTNEKLFF | TGTGCCAGCAGCGTAGACGGGACTAATGAAAAACTGTTTTTT
. | TRBJ2-1 | . | TRBV7-3 | CASSLYREGEQFF | TGTGCCAGCAGCTTATACAGGGAGGGTGAGCAGTTCTTC
. | TRBJ2-7 | . | TRBV6-1 | CASSEAGAEQYF | TGTGCCAGCAGTGAAGCAGGGGCCGAGCAGTACTTC
TRBD2 | TRBJ2-1 | . | TRBV11-3 | CASSLGGTSGIDEQFF | TGTGCCAGCAGCTTAGGCGGTACTAGCGGGATCGATGAGCAGTTCTTC
. | TRBJ1-3 | few | TRBV5-1 | CASSNGGSGNTIYF | TGCGCCAGCAGCAACGGAGGCTCTGGAAACACCATATATTTT
TRBD2 | TRBJ2-3 | once | TRBV5-1 | CASSLRTSGEDTQYF | TGCGCCAGCAGCTTAAGGACTAGCGGGGAAGATACGCAGTATTTT
. | TRBJ2-7 | few | TRBV6-5 | CASSSPSRGAWQYF | TGTGCCAGCAGTTCCCCTAGCCGGGGGGCTTGGCAGTACTTC
TRBD2 | TRBJ2-3 | . | TRBV7-2 | CASSGTGGRGDTQYF | TGTGCCAGCAGCGGCACGGGAGGGCGGGGAGATACGCAGTATTTT
TRBD1 | TRBJ2-7 | . | TRBV29-1 | CSVAGTETISSYEQYF | TGCAGCGTGGCCGGGACAGAGACCATTAGCTCCTACGAGCAGTACTTC
. | TRBJ2-2 | . | TRBV28 | CASSSMGELFF | TGTGCCAGCAGTTCAATGGGGGAGCTGTTTTTT
TRBD2 | TRBJ2-2 | once | TRBV4-3 | CASSQGLAGLTGELFF | TGCGCCAGCAGCCAAGGACTAGCGGGACTCACCGGGGAGCTGTTTTTT
. | TRBJ2-7 | once | TRBV7-9 | CASAPRDRVYEQYF | TGTGCCAGCGCCCCACGCGACCGGGTATACGAGCAGTACTTC
TRBD2 | TRBJ2-1 | few | TRBV9 | CASSVGVAGRFNEQFF | TGTGCCAGCAGCGTAGGGGTAGCGGGTCGTTTCAATGAGCAGTTCTTC
TRBD1 | TRBJ2-7 | . | TRBV5-5 | CASSLRQGEGYEQYF | TGTGCCAGCAGCTTACGACAGGGGGAGGGCTACGAGCAGTACTTC
. | TRBJ2-1 | once | TRBV29-1 | CSVGLLPYNEQFF | TGCAGCGTTGGGCTCTTACCCTACAATGAGCAGTTCTTC
TRBD1 | TRBJ1-5 | . | TRBV6-6 | CASSYSDRGQPQHF | TGTGCCAGCAGTTACTCTGACAGGGGGCAGCCCCAGCATTTT
TRBD1 | TRBJ2-6 | . | TRBV7-3 | CASSLSGGAGANVLTF | TGTGCCAGCAGCTTATCAGGGGGCGCTGGGGCCAACGTCCTGACTTTC
TRBD1 | TRBJ1-1 | few | TRBV7-3 | CASSPLGQGTEAFF | TGTGCCAGCAGCCCTCTCGGACAGGGCACTGAAGCTTTCTTT
TRBD1 | TRBJ1-1 | . | TRBV20-1 | CSASEGQEAFF | TGCAGTGCTAGCGAGGGACAGGAAGCTTTCTTT
. | TRBJ2-1 | few | TRBV15 | CATSRDPSGSREQFF | TGTGCCACCAGCAGAGATCCATCAGGGTCGAGGGAGCAGTTCTTC
TRBD1 | TRBJ2-2 | once | TRBV5-1 | CASSLGSGGITGELFF | TGCGCCAGCAGCTTGGGGTCAGGGGGCATCACCGGGGAGCTGTTTTTT
. | TRBJ1-2 | few | TRBV29-1 | CSVEDVGSNYGYTF | TGCAGCGTTGAAGATGTCGGTAGTAACTATGGCTACACCTTC
TRBD2 | TRBJ2-1 | . | TRBV5-1 | CASSGLAGNYNEQFF | TGCGCCAGCAGCGGGCTAGCGGGGAACTACAATGAGCAGTTCTTC
TRBD1 | TRBJ2-7 | . | TRBV19 | CASSDGQAYEQYF | TGTGCCAGTAGTGATGGACAGGCCTACGAGCAGTACTTC
. | TRBJ2-7 | . | TRBV5-1 | CASSLAGGQGAGEQYF | TGCGCCAGCAGCTTGGCCGGGGGGCAGGGGGCTGGCGAGCAGTACTTC
. | TRBJ1-6 | . | TRBV6-1 | CASSEGGGDNSPLHF | TGTGCCAGCAGTGAAGGAGGGGGTGATAATTCACCCCTCCACTTT
TRBD1 | TRBJ2-7 | few | TRBV11-2 | CASSTEDRGAYEQYF | TGTGCCAGCAGCACCGAGGACAGGGGGGCTTACGAGCAGTACTTC
TRBD2 | TRBJ2-1 | . | TRBV10-3 | CAISDRTSSNEQFF | TGTGCCATCAGTGACCGGACTAGCAGTAATGAGCAGTTCTTC
TRBD2 | TRBJ2-7 | . | TRBV6-5 | CASSYERGPLYEQYF | TGTGCCAGCAGTTACGAGCGGGGTCCCCTCTACGAGCAGTACTTC
. | TRBJ2-5 | . | TRBV6-7 | CASSYLEICGKGQETQYF | TGTGCCAGCAGTTACCTCGAGATCTGCGGGAAAGGCCAAGAGACCCAGTACTTC
TRBD2 | TRBJ2-5 | . | TRBV18 | CASSSSGTAYQETQYF | TGTGCCAGCTCATCTAGCGGGACGGCGTACCAAGAGACCCAGTACTTC
TRBD1 | TRBJ1-2 | few | TRBV7-3 | CASSLASGQGTPGYTF | TGTGCCAGCAGCTTAGCTTCGGGACAGGGGACTCCTGGCTACACCTTC
TRBD1 | TRBJ2-5 | . | TRBV5-4 | CASSSLEGAGETQYF | TGTGCCAGCAGCTCGCTAGAGGGGGCAGGGGAGACCCAGTACTTC
. | TRBJ1-5 | . | TRBV5-4 | CASSRQGSNQPQHF | TGTGCCAGCAGTCGCCAGGGTAGCAATCAGCCCCAGCATTTT
TRBD1 | TRBJ2-6 | . | TRBV2 | CASSPDRGKFVLTF | TGTGCCAGCAGTCCGGACAGGGGGAAGTTCGTCCTGACTTTC
. | TRBJ2-1 | . | TRBV5-6 | CASSLASGVLAGNEQFF | TGTGCCAGCAGCTTGGCTTCGGGTGTACTAGCTGGCAATGAGCAGTTCTTC
TRBD2 | TRBJ2-5 | few | TRBV13 | CASSLGPLGREETQYF | TGTGCCAGCAGCTTAGGTCCTTTAGGGAGGGAAGAGACCCAGTACTTC
. | TRBJ1-2 | . | TRBV27 | CASSLFGGGYGYTF | TGTGCCAGCAGTTTATTTGGGGGAGGCTATGGCTACACCTTC
TRBD2 | TRBJ2-1 | . | TRBV6-5 | CASSYSREVYNEQFF | TGTGCCAGCAGTTACTCCCGGGAGGTCTACAATGAGCAGTTCTTC
. | TRBJ2-1 | few | TRBV7-6 | CASSLAGSKENEQFF | TGTGCCAGCAGCTTAGCCGGGAGCAAGGAGAATGAGCAGTTCTTC
. | TRBJ1-2 | few | TRBV25-1 | CASRPNGGFSYGYTF | TGTGCCAGCAGGCCTAACGGGGGTTTTAGCTACGGCTACACCTTC
. | TRBJ1-5 | . | TRBV6-1 | CASSETWGGNQPQHF | TGTGCCAGCAGTGAAACGTGGGGGGGGAATCAGCCCCAGCATTTT
. | TRBJ2-7 | once | TRBV28 | CASSLRGANTKAPYEQYF | TGTGCCAGCAGTCTCCGGGGGGCCAACACAAAAGCACCCTACGAGCAGTACTTC
. | TRBJ1-2 | few | TRBV7-2 | CASSPHRVDGYTF | TGTGCCAGCAGCCCCCACAGGGTTGATGGCTACACCTTC
TRBD1 | TRBJ1-4 | . | TRBV25-1 | CASSESLTGLKLFF | TGTGCCAGCAGTGAATCCCTGACAGGGTTAAAACTGTTTTTT
. | TRBJ1-1 | . | TRBV27 | CASSLGPRVNTEAFF | TGTGCCAGCAGTCTGGGGCCCAGGGTGAACACTGAAGCTTTCTTT
. | TRBJ2-6 | . | TRBV6-1 | CASRPLESGANVLTF | TGTGCCAGCAGGCCACTAGAGTCTGGGGCCAACGTCCTGACTTTC
TRBD1 | TRBJ1-5 | . | TRBV6-1 | CASRLPGQGRQPQHF | TGTGCCAGCAGACTTCCGGGACAGGGTCGTCAGCCCCAGCATTTT
. | TRBJ2-5 | . | TRBV27 | CASRNGAGTRETQYF | TGTGCCAGCAGAAACGGGGCCGGGACTCGGGAGACCCAGTACTTC
TRBD1 | TRBJ2-4 | . | TRBV9 | CASSTDRGKNIQYF | TGTGCCAGCAGCACCGACAGGGGAAAAAACATTCAGTACTTC
TRBD2 | TRBJ2-7 | . | TRBV4-1 | CASSQGSGPEQYF | TGCGCCAGCAGCCAGGGTAGCGGGCCCGAGCAGTACTTC
TRBD2 | TRBJ2-5 | few | TRBV13 | CASSLKVAGGETQYF | TGTGCCAGCAGCTTGAAAGTAGCGGGAGGGGAGACCCAGTACTTC